This record concerns one T cell receptor beta chain sequence. Its matching antigen is unknown. This record comes from a study of PD-1 blockade in classical Hodgkin lymphoma. General study results and limits: Baseline TCR diversity was reportedly lower in newly diagnosed patients than healthy donors. Prior therapy or disease activity may underlie the repertoire differences, whose causes remain undefined.

There was relapse after autologous stem cell transplantation in every patient, and there was variation in brentuximab vedotin exposure. Generated by immunoSEQ multiplex PCR, the TCRdb table keeps only in-frame clones and is missing some. Among 31,000 or so clones listed, around 70% were seen once. This receptor was obtained from a human donor with classical Hodgkin lymphoma. The input for sequencing was peripheral blood mononuclear cells (PBMCs), taken before the second cycle of nivolumab.

CDR3 sequence reads: CASTSRGRETQYF. DNA of the CDR3: TGTGCCAGCACCTCCCGGGGGCGAGAGACCCAGTACTTC. This sequence joins TRBV28 and TRBJ2-5, with D possibly called TRBD1 or TRBD2 (6 bases each). V dropped 7 bases and J dropped 4 bases, with 13 bases sitting between them. Germline values: CDR1 MDHEN, CDR2 SYDVKM. The CDR3 sequence is 13 residues long.